The clone carrying this T cell receptor beta chain was seen repeatedly, ten times or more. What it binds is unknown. V was pared by 5 bases and J by 2 bases, with 12 bases between. The CDR3 loop spans 14 amino acids. Germline CDR1 MNHNY, CDR2 SVGAGI (reference sequence). The data originate from a study of breast tumors, draining lymph nodes, adjacent tissues. Findings and caveats of the study: Data fit most tumor T cells coming from lymph node, expanding in tumor. Tumor T cell lymph node origin was a supported hypothesis, not proven. Compared with basal-like, luminal-like tumors shared significantly more repertoire with nontumor tissue. Tumor repertoires ranked between lymph nodes and nontumor tissue in diversity, with V and J gene preferences.

TCRdb redid the calling of the multiplex PCR reads with MiXCR, one entry per CDR3 protein. The sample holds some 65,000 distinct CDR3 sequences, less than 45% seen once. The chain joins TRBV6-6 to TRBJ2-5; either TRBD1 or TRBD2 may supply D (5 bases each). Sequenced: breast tumor tissue. The TCR sequence derives from a female donor with breast cancer. Some clones in this sample may be carry-over from other donors' samples. The CDR3 reads CASSNRDGQETQYF. DNA for the CDR3: TGTGCCAGCAGTAACCGGGACGGTCAAGAGACCCAGTACTTC.